This TCR beta chain stems from a study of cytomegalovirus exposure and HLA in healthy donors. Study background: The Caucasian-associated ancestry cluster contained 81% of the approximately 410 genotyped donors. Notes on the study in general: Segments of the TCR beta V type were, in most cases, productive about 90% or about 30% of the time in an earlier analysis. Many donors carried some public TCRs, although rarity characterized most TCR sequences.

The CDR3 length is 17 residues. Germline assignment: CDR1 MGHRA and CDR2 YSYEKL. V lost 2 bases and J lost 3; bases outside the gene matches: 9. 60 Vbeta and 13 Jbeta primers were used in PCR. Profiled with immunoSEQ multiplex PCR; TCRdb holds only in-frame clones, not every one. The repertoire consists of 150,000 to 200,000 clones, with around 87% occurring once and the leading ten covering less than 1.3%. With regard to this clone: Antigen specificity is unknown.

The V and J genes are TRBV4-1 and TRBJ2-7; 11 nucleotides align to TRBD2. Material: PBMCs. This clonotype originated in a boy under 10 years old in good health and CMV-seronegative. DNA of the CDR3: TGCGCCAGCAGCCAAACATTGCCGGGACTAGCGGACTACGAGCAGTACTTC. It is translated as CASSQTLPGLADYEQYF.